The next 31 T cell receptor beta chains were all read from a single sample in a study of a mutant IDH1 vaccine in newly diagnosed glioma. As to time point: week 5, during vaccination. One vaccine dose held 300 ug of mutant IDH1 20-mer peptide and came with topical imiquimod. For these receptors, no antigen is known. The assay was immunoSEQ multiplex PCR, and TCRdb's table has in-frame clones only and misses some. The table has roughly 40,000 clones, approximately 90% seen once. Here the sequenced sample was PBMCs, taken from a glioma patient whose treatment included an IDH1 peptide vaccine. Receptors originate from a man in his fifties with glioma.

This chain connects TRBV4-2 to TRBJ1-5; D not resolved. Trimming pared 0 bases from V and 7 bases from J, leaving 13 bases between. Germline CDR1 reads LGHNA; CDR2 reads YNFKEQ. This CDR3 has 15 residues. Written as DNA, the CDR3 is TGTGCCAGCAGCCAAGAACTGAGGGTTCGCCAGCCCCAGCATTTT. Amino acids: CASSQELRVRQPQHF.

This chain uses TRBV4-3 with TRBJ1-2; 8 bases are shared with TRBD1. Germline lookup yields CDR1 LGHNA and CDR2 YSLEER. CDR3 size: 14 residues. The J segment lost 3 bases and the V segment lost 7 bases, leaving 7 bases of the junction unmatched. The CDR3 bases are TGCGCCAGCAACCACAGGGGGTCTGACTATGGCTACACCTTC. Translated: CASNHRGSDYGYTF.

In its sample, this clone was seen a few times. V is TRBV10-3 and J is TRBJ2-7; 10 bases match TRBD2. Germline CDR1 ENHRY, CDR2 SYGVKD. The CDR3 is made up of 15 amino acids. With 2 bases clipped from V and 6 bases from J, the junction kept 7 bases outside the gene matches. CDR3 region: CAISETSGGVSEQYF. The CDR3 DNA is TGTGCCATCAGTGAGACGAGCGGGGGGGTGAGCGAGCAGTACTTC.

This clone was detected only a few times. J is TRBJ1-2 and V is TRBV29-1; 8 bases agree with TRBD1. V was pared by 7 bases and J by 4 bases, with 5 bases of the junction left unmatched. CDR1 is SQVTM and CDR2 is ANQGSEA in the germline V gene. CDR3 length: 12 residues. The CDR3 DNA reads TGCAGCGCTAGGACAGGGCGCTATGGCTACACCTTC. Translation gives CSARTGRYGYTF. The full variable domain, with the rest looked up from reference TRBV29-1 and TRBJ1-2, is SAVISQKPSRDICQRGTSLTIQCQVDSQVTMMFWYRQQPGQSLTLIATANQGSEATYESGFVIDKFPISRPNLTFSTLTVSNMSPEDSSIYLCSARTGRYGYTFGSGTRLTVV.

This clone has a single count. This chain uses TRBV19 with TRBJ2-2, with TRBD1 matching over 9 bases. The germline gives CDR1 LNHDA, CDR2 SQIVND (reference sequence). The CDR3 is made up of 15 amino acids. V gave up 7 bases and J gave up 4 bases; unmatched junction bases: 7. CDR3 in amino acids: CASKSGTGSTGELFF. For the CDR3, the DNA is TGTGCCAGTAAATCTGGGACAGGGAGCACCGGGGAGCTGTTTTTT.

Regarding this clone: Other DNA sequences in this specimen translate into the identical CDR3. V usage is TRBV5-1 and J usage is TRBJ2-5; maybe TRBD2 (5 bases). The germline gives CDR1 SGHRS, CDR2 YFSETQ. This CDR3 contains 13 residues. Trimming pared 1 base from V and 2 bases from J, leaving 6 bases between. CDR3 bases: TGCGCCAGCAGCTTGAGCGGTCAAGAGACCCAGTACTTC. The encoded protein is CASSLSGQETQYF.

The chain's CDR3 is CASSQGGAVGTGELFF. In nucleotides, the CDR3 is TGCGCCAGCAGCCAAGGGGGGGCAGTAGGAACCGGGGAGCTGTTTTTT. The genes are TRBV4-3 and TRBJ2-2; D possibly matches TRBD1 or TRBD2 (6 bases each). The CDR3 has 16 residues. V was shortened by 1 base and J by 5 bases, with 14 bases between the two germline ends. In germline, CDR1 is LGHNA, CDR2 YSLEER.

This rearrangement joins TRBV5-4 to TRBJ2-7; tentatively, D is TRBD1 or TRBD2 (6 bases each). V lost 4 bases and J lost 6, with 20 bases in between. The germline V gene has CDR1 SGHNT and CDR2 YYREEE (reference sequence). This CDR3 contains 15 residues. CDR3 nucleotide sequence: TGTGCCAGCAGCCCCGCCATCGGGGGCGGAGGCGAGCAGTACTTC. It is translated as CASSPAIGGGGEQYF.

The chain has TRBV29-1 and TRBJ1-1, with D possibly matching TRBD1 (6 bases). The germline V and J ends were trimmed by 4 bases and 5 bases, with 14 bases remaining between them. This CDR3 has 13 amino acids. Germline V gene data show CDR1 as SQVTM and CDR2 as ANQGSEA. The CDR3 coding sequence is TGCAGCGTTGGGGACACGCTACGGACTGAAGCTTTCTTT. Protein sequence: CSVGDTLRTEAFF.

The chain links TRBV10-3 to TRBJ1-5, with no clear D. V was pared by 5 bases and J by 6 bases, with 11 bases between. The germline V gene encodes CDR1 ENHRY and CDR2 SYGVKD. The CDR3 has 13 residues. The DNA for the CDR3 is TGTGCCATCAGTTCGAGGGTGGGTCAGCCCCAGCATTTT. Protein product: CAISSRVGQPQHF.

The chain recombines TRBV6-5 with TRBJ1-1, with D possibly being TRBD1 (5 bases). Trimming took 7 bases from V and 2 from J, leaving 14 bases between them. Germline CDR1 reads MNHEY; CDR2 reads SVGAGI. CDR3 length: 14 residues. The CDR3 reads CASIGGAVNTEAFF. CDR3 sequence (DNA): TGTGCCAGCATAGGTGGGGCAGTAAACACTGAAGCTTTCTTT.

The chain has TRBV6-6 and TRBJ2-3; 13 bases agree with TRBD2. The J segment lost 0 bases and the V segment lost 5 bases, leaving 2 bases of the junction unmatched. The germline CDR1 and CDR2 sequences are MNHNY and SVGAGI (reference sequence). This CDR3 comprises 16 residues. This CDR3 is CASSQGLAGSTDTQYF. In DNA form, the CDR3 reads TGTGCCAGCAGTCAGGGACTAGCGGGGAGCACAGATACGCAGTATTTT.

The chain recombines TRBV7-2 with TRBJ1-1; D is perhaps TRBD1 (6 bases). This CDR3 region has 14 residues. Looked up from germline, CDR1 is SGHTA and CDR2 is FQGNSA. V dropped 4 bases and J dropped 4 bases, with 13 bases sitting between them. CDR3: CASSYKVGGTEAFF. In DNA, the CDR3 is TGTGCCAGCAGCTATAAGGTAGGGGGCACTGAAGCTTTCTTT.

The gene calls are TRBV7-6 and TRBJ2-7; D gene unclear. V lost 7 bases and J lost 2, with 15 bases in between. CDR1 and CDR2 (germline): SGHVS, FNYEAQ. The CDR3 is made up of 14 amino acids. The chain's CDR3 is CASTPPGRTYEQYF. As DNA, the CDR3 is TGTGCCAGCACTCCTCCGGGCAGAACCTACGAGCAGTACTTC.

The V gene is TRBV7-9, the J gene TRBJ2-3; D may correspond to TRBD1 or TRBD2 (7 bases each). This CDR3 spans 16 amino acids. Germline V lookup: CDR1 SEHNR, CDR2 FQNEAQ (reference sequence). V lost 5 bases and J lost 0, with 15 bases in between. For the CDR3, the DNA is TGTGCCAGCAGCGGGGAGGGGGCCTCTAGCACAGATACGCAGTATTTT. Amino acid sequence: CASSGEGASSTDTQYF.

The CDR3 DNA follows: TGTGCCAGCAGCCAAGATCACTATGGCTACACCTTC. Its protein product is CASSQDHYGYTF. The genes are TRBV4-2 and TRBJ1-2; no definite D call. Trimming left V 0 bases short and J 3 bases short, with 2 bases between. Germline V lookup: CDR1 LGHNA, CDR2 YNFKEQ. This CDR3 is built from 12 residues.

The rearrangement links TRBV4-2 to TRBJ2-3; 12 bases fit TRBD2. The CDR3 contains 17 residues. Germline-derived CDR1 and CDR2 are LGHNA and YNFKEQ. With 1 base clipped from V and 5 bases from J, the junction kept 7 bases outside the gene matches. CDR3 nucleotides: TGTGCCAGCAGCCAAGCGGCTAGCGGGGGGGCAGGAGATACGCAGTATTTT. The encoded protein is CASSQAASGGAGDTQYF.

The chain is built from TRBV6-4 and TRBJ2-7; 7 bases agree with TRBD1. This CDR3 comprises 13 residues. Per germline, CDR1 MRHNA and CDR2 SNTAGT. V lost 7 bases and J lost 5; bases outside the gene matches: 8. The CDR3 DNA reads TGTGCCAGCAATCTTGACAGGGTGGACGAGCAGTACTTC. Protein sequence: CASNLDRVDEQYF.

Comment on this clone: An end of the junction differs from the germline gene, which may be a read error. The rearrangement links TRBV2 to TRBJ2-7, with D tentatively TRBD1 (6 bases). This CDR3 is 13 amino acids long. Germline-derived CDR1 and CDR2 are SNHLY and FYNNEI. CDR3 sequence: CASSPSPSGAKDF. The CDR3 nucleotides read TGTGCCAGCAGCCCGAGCCCATCAGGGGCGAAGGACTTC.

This clone counts as medium-sized (0.01 to 0.1%). The rearrangement uses TRBV29-1 and TRBJ2-7, with 8 bases aligning to TRBD1. The germline gives CDR1 SQVTM, CDR2 ANQGSEA. The trim removed 7 bases at V and 5 bases at J, leaving 4 bases unmatched. The CDR3 is 11 amino acids. CDR3 coding DNA: TGCAGCGGACGACAGGGGAACGAGCAGTACTTC. Amino acid sequence: CSGRQGNEQYF.

The J gene is TRBJ2-7, the V gene TRBV28, with 7 nucleotides matching TRBD1. The V gene end was trimmed by 8 bases and the J gene end by 0 bases; junction bases not matched to a gene: 7. Germline V CDR1 and CDR2: MDHEN, SYDVKM. The CDR3 has 14 residues. As DNA, the CDR3 is TGTGCCAGCCATATACAGGGGAGCTCCTACGAGCAGTACTTC. Translated, it gives CASHIQGSSYEQYF.

The genes are TRBV6-1 and TRBJ1-4; D is uncertain. CDR3 length: 15 residues. V was clipped by 7 bases and J by 8 bases, with 20 bases between them. CDR1 is MNHNS, CDR2 SASEGT, per germline. CDR3: CASKGSGAAREKLFF. In DNA, the CDR3 is TGTGCCAGCAAGGGTTCCGGAGCGGCGCGGGAAAAACTGTTTTTT.

V is TRBV5-1 and J is TRBJ2-5, with 12 bases aligning to TRBD2. Germline V gene data show CDR1 as SGHRS and CDR2 as YFSETQ. Unmatched junction bases numbered 3, after V lost 6 bases and J lost 3 bases. The CDR3 extends over 14 amino acids. The CDR3 DNA is TGCGCCAGCAAGGCTAGCGGGGGGGAAGAGACCCAGTACTTC. Its protein is CASKASGGEETQYF. Looking up the rest from reference TRBV5-1 and TRBJ2-5 gives the full variable domain: KAGVTQTPRYLIKTRGQQVTLSCSPISGHRSVSWYQQTPGQGLQFLFEYFSETQRNKGNFPGRFSGRQFSNSRSEMNVSTLELGDSALYLCASKASGGEETQYFGPGTRLLVL.

The chain links TRBV28 to TRBJ2-5, with a tentative D call TRBD1 (6 bases). Germline V gene data show CDR1 as MDHEN and CDR2 as SYDVKM. Trimming left V 7 bases short and J 4 bases short, with 16 bases between. The CDR3 extends over 14 amino acids. For the CDR3, the DNA is TGTGCCAGCACCATCCGCAGGGGTCGAGAGACCCAGTACTTC. Its translation: CASTIRRGRETQYF. Looking up the rest from reference TRBV28 and TRBJ2-5 gives the full variable domain: DVKVTQSSRYLVKRTGEKVFLECVQDMDHENMFWYRQDPGLGLRLIYFSYDVKMKEKGDIPEGYSVSREKKERFSLILESASTNQTSMYLCASTIRRGRETQYFGPGTRLLVL.

The gene calls are TRBV30 and TRBJ2-1; the match to TRBD2 covers 8 bases. This CDR3 is 15 amino acids long. Germline CDR1 GTSNPN, CDR2 SVGIG (reference sequence). V was pared by 3 bases and J by 2 bases, with 6 bases of the junction left unmatched. The CDR3 bases are TGTGCCTGGAGCTCTACTAGCGGACCCTACAATGAGCAGTTCTTC. Translation: CAWSSTSGPYNEQFF.

The rearrangement uses TRBV1 and TRBJ1-1. TRBV1 is a listed pseudogene. This CDR3 spans 15 amino acids. The CDR3 DNA reads as TGCACCAGCAGCCAAGAGGGGGATCAGAACACTGAAGCTTTCTTT. Translated, it gives CTSSQEGDQNTEAFF.

The rearrangement links TRBV29-1 to TRBJ1-1; 9 bases map to TRBD1. Germline V gives CDR1 SQVTM, CDR2 ANQGSEA. This CDR3 has 12 amino acids. The CDR3 coding sequence is TGCAGTGTGGGACAGGGCGGCACTGAAGCTTTCTTT. Protein sequence: CSVGQGGTEAFF. The complete variable domain, with remaining parts taken from reference TRBV29-1 and TRBJ1-1, reads SAVISQKPSRDICQRGTSLTIQCQVDSQVTMMFWYRQQPGQSLTLIATANQGSEATYESGFVIDKFPISRPNLTFSTLTVSNMSPEDSSIYLCSVGQGGTEAFFGQGTRLTVV.

The chain joins TRBV6-5 to TRBJ2-7; D possibly matches TRBD1 or TRBD2 (7 bases each). From germline, CDR1 is MNHEY and CDR2 SVGAGI. This CDR3 region has 14 residues. Trimming removed 5 bases at V and 3 bases at J, with 14 bases between. The CDR3 DNA is TGTGCCAGCAGTCGACAGGGAGGGGGCTACGAGCAGTACTTC. This encodes CASSRQGGGYEQYF.

The V and J genes are TRBV7-2 and TRBJ1-4; D unresolved. V lost 1 base and J lost 12, with 6 bases in between. This CDR3 has 11 amino acids. The germline V gene has CDR1 SGHTA and CDR2 FQGNSA. The CDR3 here is CASSLVEELFF. CDR3 nucleotide sequence: TGTGCCAGCAGCTTAGTAGAGGAACTGTTTTTT.

CDR3 in amino acids: CASRPDWTGAYEQFF. CDR3 in DNA: TGTGCCAGCAGACCCGACTGGACAGGGGCTTATGAGCAGTTCTTC. The V and J genes are TRBV7-8 and TRBJ2-1, with 9 nucleotides matching TRBD1. The J segment lost 8 bases and the V segment lost 6 bases, leaving 11 bases of the junction unmatched. This CDR3 contains 15 residues. Looked up from germline, CDR1 is SGHVS and CDR2 is FQNEAQ.

The CDR3 DNA is TGTGCCAGCAGGGAGGGGCTGAACGCCCGGGGTACTGAAAAACTGTTTTTT. Translation: CASREGLNARGTEKLFF. The V call is TRBV2, the J call TRBJ1-4, with D perhaps matching TRBD1 (5 bases). V lost 6 bases, J lost 7 bases, and 24 bases lay in between. From germline, CDR1 is SNHLY and CDR2 FYNNEI. The CDR3 totals 17 residues.